Shown below are 4 T cell receptor beta chains from a single sample sequenced in a study of cytomegalovirus exposure and HLA in healthy donors. The PCR used 60 Vbeta and 13 Jbeta primers. Sequenced by immunoSEQ multiplex PCR; TCRdb stores in-frame clones only, minus some. Here the sample spans approximately 190,000 clones, about 70% being singletons. Input material: PBMCs. The receptors were gathered from a woman in her twenties or thirties in good health and CMV-seronegative.

The chain couples TRBV7-8 to TRBJ1-6; D possibly corresponds to TRBD1 (5 bases). V shed 5 bases and J shed 5 bases, with 13 bases lying between them. This CDR3 has 15 amino acids. CDR1 is SGHVS, CDR2 FQNEAQ, per germline. CDR3: CASSRDSPNNSPLHF. As DNA, the CDR3 is TGTGCCAGCAGCAGAGACAGCCCCAATAATTCACCCCTCCACTTT.

The rearrangement joins TRBV2 to TRBJ2-3; D ambiguous. Trimming cost V 3 bases and J 7 bases, with 20 bases left between them. The V gene's germline CDR1 is SNHLY and CDR2 FYNNEI. The CDR3 extends over 16 amino acids. CDR3 residues: CASSELRFPEENTQYF. DNA of the CDR3: TGTGCCAGCAGTGAGTTGAGGTTTCCGGAAGAGAATACGCAGTATTTT.

The chain has TRBV9 and TRBJ2-1; 10 bases are shared with TRBD2. Germline CDR1 and CDR2: SGDLS and YYNGEE. Unmatched junction bases numbered 8, after V lost 3 bases and J lost 8 bases. CDR3 length: 15 residues. In DNA, the CDR3 is TGTGCCAGCAGCGGAGAGCGGGGGGGCATCGATGAGCAGTTCTTC. Its translation: CASSGERGGIDEQFF.

V usage is TRBV6-4 and J usage is TRBJ2-1, with D unresolved. V was cut by 0 bases and J by 5 bases, with 8 bases left in between. The CDR3 is 14 amino acids. Germline CDR1 is MRHNA and CDR2 is SNTAGT. The CDR3 reads CASSDSAGNNEQFF. The CDR3 coding sequence is TGTGCCAGCAGTGACTCGGCAGGCAACAATGAGCAGTTCTTC.